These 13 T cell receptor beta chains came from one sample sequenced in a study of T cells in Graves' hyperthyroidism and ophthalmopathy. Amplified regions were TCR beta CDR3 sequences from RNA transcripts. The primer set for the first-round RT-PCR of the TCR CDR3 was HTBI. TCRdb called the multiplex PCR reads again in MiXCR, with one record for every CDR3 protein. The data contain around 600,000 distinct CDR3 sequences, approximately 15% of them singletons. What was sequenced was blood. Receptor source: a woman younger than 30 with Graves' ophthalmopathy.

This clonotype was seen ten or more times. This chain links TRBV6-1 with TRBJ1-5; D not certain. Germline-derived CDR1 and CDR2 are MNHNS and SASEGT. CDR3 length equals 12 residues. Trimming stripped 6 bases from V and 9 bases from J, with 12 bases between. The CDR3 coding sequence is TGTGCCAGCAGCACTAACCCTCCGCCCCAGCATTTT. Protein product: CASSTNPPPQHF.

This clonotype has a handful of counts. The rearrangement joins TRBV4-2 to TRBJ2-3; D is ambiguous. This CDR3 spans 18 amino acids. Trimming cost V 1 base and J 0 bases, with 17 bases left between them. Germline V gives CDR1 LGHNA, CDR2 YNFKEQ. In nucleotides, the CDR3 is TGTGCCAGCAGCCAAGCCCCTCACGGAAGGGTGAGCACAGATACGCAGTATTTT. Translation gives CASSQAPHGRVSTDTQYF.

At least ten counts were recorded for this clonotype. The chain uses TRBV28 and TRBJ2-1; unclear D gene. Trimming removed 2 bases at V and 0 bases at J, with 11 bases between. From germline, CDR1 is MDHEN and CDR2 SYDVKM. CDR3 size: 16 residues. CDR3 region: CASSLHATSSYNEQFF. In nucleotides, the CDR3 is TGTGCCAGCAGTTTACACGCGACCAGCTCCTACAATGAGCAGTTCTTC.

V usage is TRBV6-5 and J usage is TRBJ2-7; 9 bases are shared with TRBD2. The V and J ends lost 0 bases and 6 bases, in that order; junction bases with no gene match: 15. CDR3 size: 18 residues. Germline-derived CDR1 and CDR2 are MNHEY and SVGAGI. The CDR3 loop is CASSYSFALAGSLGEQYF. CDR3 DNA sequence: TGTGCCAGCAGTTACTCGTTTGCCCTAGCGGGAAGTTTAGGCGAGCAGTACTTC.

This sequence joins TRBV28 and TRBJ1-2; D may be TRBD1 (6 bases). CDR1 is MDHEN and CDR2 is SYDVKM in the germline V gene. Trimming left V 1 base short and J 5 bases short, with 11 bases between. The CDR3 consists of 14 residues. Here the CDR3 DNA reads TGTGCCAGCAGTTTATCTAACAGGGAATATGGCTACACCTTC. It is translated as CASSLSNREYGYTF.

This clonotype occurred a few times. The CDR3 DNA follows: TGTGCCAGCAGGAGACAGGACCACTACGAGCAGTACTTC. Its translation: CASRRQDHYEQYF. The rearrangement links TRBV6-1 to TRBJ2-7, with a weak D call TRBD1 (6 bases). The CDR3 has 13 amino acids. Per the germline V gene, CDR1 is MNHNS and CDR2 is SASEGT. V lost 6 bases to trimming and J lost 3 bases, with 12 bases between them.

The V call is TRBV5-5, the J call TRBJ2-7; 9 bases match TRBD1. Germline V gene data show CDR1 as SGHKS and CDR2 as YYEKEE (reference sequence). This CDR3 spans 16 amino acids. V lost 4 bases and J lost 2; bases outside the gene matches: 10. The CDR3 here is CASSPLTGGQPYEQYF. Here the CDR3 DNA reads TGTGCCAGCAGCCCCTTAACAGGGGGCCAACCCTACGAGCAGTACTTC.

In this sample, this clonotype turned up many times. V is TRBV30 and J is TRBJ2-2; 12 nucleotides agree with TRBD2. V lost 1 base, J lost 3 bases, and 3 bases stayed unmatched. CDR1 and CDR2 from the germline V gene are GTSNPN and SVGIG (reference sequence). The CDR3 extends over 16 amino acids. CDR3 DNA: TGTGCCTGGAGTGGGGGACTAGCGGGTTACACCGGGGAGCTGTTTTTT. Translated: CAWSGGLAGYTGELFF.

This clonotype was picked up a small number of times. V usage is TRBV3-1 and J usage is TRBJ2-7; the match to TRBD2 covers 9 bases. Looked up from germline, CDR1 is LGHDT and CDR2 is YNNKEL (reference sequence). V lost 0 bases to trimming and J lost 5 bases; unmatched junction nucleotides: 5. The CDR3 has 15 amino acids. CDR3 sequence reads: CASSQEREGLNEQYF. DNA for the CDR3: TGTGCCAGCAGCCAAGAGCGGGAGGGCCTCAACGAGCAGTACTTC.

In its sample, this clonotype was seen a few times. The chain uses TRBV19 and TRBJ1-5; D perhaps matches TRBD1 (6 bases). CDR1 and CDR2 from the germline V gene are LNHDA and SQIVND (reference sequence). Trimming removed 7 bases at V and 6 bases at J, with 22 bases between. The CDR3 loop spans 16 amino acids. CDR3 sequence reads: CASTPTLDSFTQPQHF. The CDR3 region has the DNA TGTGCCAGTACCCCGACCCTGGACAGCTTCACTCAGCCCCAGCATTTT.

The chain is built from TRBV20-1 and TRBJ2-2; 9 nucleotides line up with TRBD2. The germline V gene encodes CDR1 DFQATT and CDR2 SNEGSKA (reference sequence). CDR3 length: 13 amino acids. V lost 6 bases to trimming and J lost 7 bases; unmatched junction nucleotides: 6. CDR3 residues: CSAPGTSNGELFF. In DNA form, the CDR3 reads TGCAGTGCCCCCGGGACTAGCAACGGGGAGCTGTTTTTT.

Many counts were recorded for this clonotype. CDR3 bases: TGTGCCAGCAGTTTCCCCAGGCGACCCTACACAGATACGCAGTATTTT. Protein: CASSFPRRPYTDTQYF. The J gene is TRBJ2-3, the V gene TRBV28, with D uncertain. The CDR3 runs 16 residues. The ends were cut back, 3 bases at V and 2 bases at J, with 15 bases in the middle. Per the germline V gene, CDR1 is MDHEN and CDR2 is SYDVKM.

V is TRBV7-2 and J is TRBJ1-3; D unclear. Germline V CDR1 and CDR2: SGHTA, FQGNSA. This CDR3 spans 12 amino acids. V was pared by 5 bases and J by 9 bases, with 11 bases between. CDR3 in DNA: TGTGCCAGCAGCCTCTGGGAAAGCACCATATATTTT. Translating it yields CASSLWESTIYF.